The 6 T cell receptor beta chains given below trace back to one sample, sequenced in a study of T cells after yellow fever vaccination. TCRdb re-called the 5' RACE reads with MiXCR, one entry per CDR3 protein. The sample lists 200,000 to 300,000 distinct CDR3 sequences, 13% seen once, with about 0.51% in the top ten. The sequences come from CD4+ T cells sorted from PBMCs, collected 45 days after the yellow fever booster vaccination. Receptors originate from a man aged 30 to 45 who received the YFV17D yellow fever vaccine.

This clonotype was detected a few times. The V call is TRBV19, the J call TRBJ2-7; the match to TRBD1 covers 9 bases. This CDR3 has 17 amino acids. The junction had 13 bases not matched to a gene; V was cut back by 5 bases and J by 2 bases. Looked up from germline, CDR1 is LNHDA and CDR2 is SQIVND (reference sequence). CDR3 region: CASSLLPTQGATYEQYF. In DNA, the CDR3 is TGTGCCAGTAGTCTTCTACCAACACAGGGGGCAACCTACGAGCAGTACTTC.

This clonotype occurred a few times. The J gene is TRBJ2-5, the V gene TRBV10-3; 12 nucleotides agree with TRBD2. This CDR3 is built from 16 residues. Germline V gene data show CDR1 as ENHRY and CDR2 as SYGVKD. Germline trimming cut 4 bases from V and 5 bases from J; bases unmatched to any gene: 8. Written as DNA, the CDR3 is TGTGCCATCAGTGCCCCGACTAGCGGGAGTGTTGAGACCCAGTACTTC. Protein sequence: CAISAPTSGSVETQYF.

The table lists this clonotype with a few counts. The rearrangement uses TRBV20-1 and TRBJ2-3, with TRBD2 matching over 10 bases. CDR1 and CDR2 (germline): DFQATT, SNEGSKA (reference sequence). The CDR3 sequence is 16 residues long. V trimming: 5 bases; J trimming: 3 bases; junction bases outside the gene matches: 11. The CDR3 coding sequence is TGCAGTGCTCCCTCCCTAGCGGGAGCGGGGACAGATACGCAGTATTTT. As protein: CSAPSLAGAGTDTQYF.

This clonotype was seen only a few times. In nucleotides, the CDR3 is TGCAGCGTTTTGGGACTAGCGGGACCCACAGATACGCAGTATTTT. Translated: CSVLGLAGPTDTQYF. The genes are TRBV29-1 and TRBJ2-3, with TRBD2 matching over 13 bases. Germline V lookup: CDR1 SQVTM, CDR2 ANQGSEA. The CDR3 has 15 amino acids. V dropped 5 bases and J dropped 2; count of bases not matched to a gene: 4.

This clonotype was counted only a few times. J is TRBJ1-5 and V is TRBV12-3 or TRBV12-4, with D unresolved. The CDR3 is made up of 13 amino acids. The V and J ends lost 7 bases and 6 bases respectively, with 13 bases between them. The CDR3 sequence: CASTLDESQPQHF. The CDR3 coding sequence is TGTGCCAGCACCCTTGATGAGAGTCAGCCCCAGCATTTT.

In its sample, this clonotype was seen a few times. The chain couples TRBV20-1 to TRBJ2-5; TRBD2 matches 11 bases. The trim removed 3 bases at V and 7 bases at J, leaving 13 bases unmatched. The CDR3 has 16 residues. Germline V gives CDR1 DFQATT, CDR2 SNEGSKA (reference sequence). The CDR3 DNA sequence: TGCAGTGCTAGCCCCCGGTCTATAGCGGGAGGGGGGACCCAGTACTTC. This codes for CSASPRSIAGGGTQYF.